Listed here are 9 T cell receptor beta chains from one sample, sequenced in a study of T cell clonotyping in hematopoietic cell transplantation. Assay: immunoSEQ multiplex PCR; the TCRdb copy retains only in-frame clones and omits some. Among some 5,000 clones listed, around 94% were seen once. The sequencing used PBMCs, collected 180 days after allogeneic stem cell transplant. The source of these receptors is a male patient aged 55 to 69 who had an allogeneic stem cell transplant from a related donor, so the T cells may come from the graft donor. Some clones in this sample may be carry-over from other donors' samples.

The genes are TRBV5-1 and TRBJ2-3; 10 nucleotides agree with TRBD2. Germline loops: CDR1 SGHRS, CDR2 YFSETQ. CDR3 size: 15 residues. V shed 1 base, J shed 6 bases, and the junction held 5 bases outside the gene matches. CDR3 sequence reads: CASSLPGTSVDTQYF. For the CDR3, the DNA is TGCGCCAGCAGCTTGCCCGGGACTAGCGTGGATACGCAGTATTTT. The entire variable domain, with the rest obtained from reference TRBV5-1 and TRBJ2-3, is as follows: KAGVTQTPRYLIKTRGQQVTLSCSPISGHRSVSWYQQTPGQGLQFLFEYFSETQRNKGNFPGRFSGRQFSNSRSEMNVSTLELGDSALYLCASSLPGTSVDTQYFGPGTRLTVL.

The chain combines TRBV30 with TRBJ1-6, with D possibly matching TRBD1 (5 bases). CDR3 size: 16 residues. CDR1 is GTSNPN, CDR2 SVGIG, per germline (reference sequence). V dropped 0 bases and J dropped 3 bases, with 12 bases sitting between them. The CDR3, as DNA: TGTGCCTGGAGTGTGGGAGGGGCCGGCTATAATTCACCCCTCCACTTT. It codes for CAWSVGGAGYNSPLHF.

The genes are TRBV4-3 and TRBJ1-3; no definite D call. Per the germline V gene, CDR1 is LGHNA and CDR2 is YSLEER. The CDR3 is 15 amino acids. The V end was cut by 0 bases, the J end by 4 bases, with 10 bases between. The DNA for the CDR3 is TGCGCCAGCAGCCAAGATCGTAGTTCCGGAAACACCATATATTTT. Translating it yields CASSQDRSSGNTIYF.

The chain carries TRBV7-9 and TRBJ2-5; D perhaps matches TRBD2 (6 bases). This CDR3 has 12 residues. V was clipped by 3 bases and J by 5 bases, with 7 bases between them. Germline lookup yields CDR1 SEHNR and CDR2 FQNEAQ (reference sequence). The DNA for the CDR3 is TGTGCCAGCAGCTTCGGGAGCGAGACCCAGTACTTC. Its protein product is CASSFGSETQYF. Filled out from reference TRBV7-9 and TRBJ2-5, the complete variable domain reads DTGVSQNPRHKITKRGQNVTFRCDPISEHNRLYWYRQTLGQGPEFLTYFQNEAQLEKSRLLSDRFSAERPKGSFSTLEIQRTEQGDSAMYLCASSFGSETQYFGPGTRLLVL.

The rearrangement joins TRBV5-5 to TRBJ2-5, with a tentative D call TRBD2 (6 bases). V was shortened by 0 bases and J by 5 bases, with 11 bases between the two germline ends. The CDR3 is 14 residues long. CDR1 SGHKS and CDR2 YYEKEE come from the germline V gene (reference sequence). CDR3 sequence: CASSLGGLAETQYF. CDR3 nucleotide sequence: TGTGCCAGCAGCTTGGGTGGCCTAGCGGAGACCCAGTACTTC. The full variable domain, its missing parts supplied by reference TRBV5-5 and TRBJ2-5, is DAGVTQSPTHLIKTRGQQVTLRCSPISGHKSVSWYQQVLGQGPQFIFQYYEKEERGRGNFPDRFSARQFPNYSSELNVNALLLGDSALYLCASSLGGLAETQYFGPGTRLLVL.

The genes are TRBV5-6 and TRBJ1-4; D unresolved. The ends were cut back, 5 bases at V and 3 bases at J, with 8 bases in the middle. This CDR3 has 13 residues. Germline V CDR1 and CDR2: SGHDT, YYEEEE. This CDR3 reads CASRYGSNEKLFF. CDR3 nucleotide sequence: TGTGCCAGCAGATACGGGTCTAATGAAAAACTGTTTTTT. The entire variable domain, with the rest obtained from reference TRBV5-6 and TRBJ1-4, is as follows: DAGVTQSPTHLIKTRGQQVTLRCSPKSGHDTVSWYQQALGQGPQFIFQYYEEEERQRGNFPDRFSGHQFPNYSSELNVNALLLGDSALYLCASRYGSNEKLFFGSGTQLSVL.

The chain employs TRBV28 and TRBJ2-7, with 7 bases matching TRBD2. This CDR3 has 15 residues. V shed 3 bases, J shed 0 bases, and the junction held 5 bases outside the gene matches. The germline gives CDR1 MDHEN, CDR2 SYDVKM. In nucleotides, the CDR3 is TGTGCCAGCAGTTTTGGGGGGGGGTCCTCCTACGAGCAGTACTTC. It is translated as CASSFGGGSSYEQYF.

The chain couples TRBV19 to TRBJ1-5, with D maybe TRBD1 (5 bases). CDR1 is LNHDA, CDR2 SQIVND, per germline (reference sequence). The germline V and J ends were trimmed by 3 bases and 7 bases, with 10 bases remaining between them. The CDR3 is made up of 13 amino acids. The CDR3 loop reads CASSIRGRQPQHF. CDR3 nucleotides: TGTGCCAGTAGTATTAGGGGCCGGCAGCCCCAGCATTTT. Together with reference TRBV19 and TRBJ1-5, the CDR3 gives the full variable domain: DGGITQSPKYLFRKEGQNVTLSCEQNLNHDAMYWYRQDPGQGLRLIYYSQIVNDFQKGDIAEGYSVSREKKESFPLTVTSAQKNPTAFYLCASSIRGRQPQHFGDGTRLSIL.

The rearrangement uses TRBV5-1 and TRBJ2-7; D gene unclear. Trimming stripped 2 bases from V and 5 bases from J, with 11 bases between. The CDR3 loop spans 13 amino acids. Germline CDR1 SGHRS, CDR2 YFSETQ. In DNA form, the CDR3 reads TGCGCCAGCAGCTTCATGGGGTCCCACGAGCAGTACTTC. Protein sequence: CASSFMGSHEQYF.